The rows below give T cell receptor beta chains drawn from one sample of a study of blood T cell repertoires in COVID-19. Using immunoSEQ multiplex PCR, the repertoire was profiled, and TCRdb retains in-frame clones only, with some absent. The table lists 170,000 or so clones, around 84% of them singletons, with around 0.6% in the top ten. Sequencing was carried out using peripheral blood. The source of these receptors is a man aged 55 to 70 with COVID-19, enrolled during active disease. Each CDR3 is given with its conserved first and last residue. Each record gives: CDR3 DNA, CDR3 protein, J gene, D gene, clone size, V gene. A D gene is named only where the DNA matches it firmly. Rows give clone size only sometimes, using once, few, many, or a class for an expanded clone.

CDR3 DNA: TGTGCCAGTAGAGACAGGGCGGTAAATAATTCACCCCTCCACTTT
CDR3 protein: CASRDRAVNNSPLHF
J gene: TRBJ1-6
D gene: TRBD1
clone size: once
V gene: TRBV19

CDR3 DNA: TGTGCCACCGAGGGGACTAGCGTGTTGGATACGCAGTATTTT
CDR3 protein: CATEGTSVLDTQYF
J gene: TRBJ2-3
D gene: TRBD2
clone size: -
V gene: TRBV7-9

CDR3 DNA: TGTGCCAGCAGCCAATTTAGCGGGGGGGAGTACAATGAGCAGTTCTTC
CDR3 protein: CASSQFSGGEYNEQFF
J gene: TRBJ2-1
D gene: TRBD2
clone size: -
V gene: TRBV7-9

CDR3 DNA: TGTGCCAGCAGCGTAACGGTGGGTCTAGGCACCGGGGAGCTGTTTTTT
CDR3 protein: CASSVTVGLGTGELFF
J gene: TRBJ2-2
D gene: -
clone size: -
V gene: TRBV9

CDR3 DNA: TGTGCCAGCTCACCACTCGGGACTCAAGGGGACTATGGCTACACCTTC
CDR3 protein: CASSPLGTQGDYGYTF
J gene: TRBJ1-2
D gene: -
clone size: -
V gene: TRBV18

CDR3 DNA: TGTGCCAGCAGGGTAGGACAGTATAATGAAAAACTGTTTTTT
CDR3 protein: CASRVGQYNEKLFF
J gene: TRBJ1-4
D gene: -
clone size: once
V gene: TRBV27

CDR3 DNA: TGTGCCAGCGGCAAGGGAGGGGGAACCTACGAGCAGTACTTC
CDR3 protein: CASGKGGGTYEQYF
J gene: TRBJ2-7
D gene: -
clone size: once
V gene: TRBV6-5

CDR3 DNA: TGCGCCAGCAGCCAGGCTGCCTCTGGCTACACCTTC
CDR3 protein: CASSQAASGYTF
J gene: TRBJ1-2
D gene: -
clone size: -
V gene: TRBV4-3

CDR3 DNA: TGTGCCAGCAGCCGCGGGACCAATCCTCTCGGCGAGTACTTC
CDR3 protein: CASSRGTNPLGEYF
J gene: TRBJ2-7
D gene: -
clone size: -
V gene: TRBV6-1

CDR3 DNA: TGTGCCAGCAGCCAGGGACAGGTTGGTTACGAGCAGTACTTC
CDR3 protein: CASSQGQVGYEQYF
J gene: TRBJ2-7
D gene: TRBD1
clone size: -
V gene: TRBV6-5

CDR3 DNA: TGTGCCAGCAGCTCGGGAGGGGTTAGCACCGGGGAGCTGTTTTTT
CDR3 protein: CASSSGGVSTGELFF
J gene: TRBJ2-2
D gene: TRBD2
clone size: -
V gene: TRBV11-3

CDR3 DNA: TGTGCCAGCAGTCCTCTAGGGGGCTCCTACAATGAGCAGTTCTTC
CDR3 protein: CASSPLGGSYNEQFF
J gene: TRBJ2-1
D gene: -
clone size: -
V gene: TRBV27

CDR3 DNA: TGTGCCAGCAGCCTGACAGGAGGCTCTGGGGCCAACGTCCTGACTTTC
CDR3 protein: CASSLTGGSGANVLTF
J gene: TRBJ2-6
D gene: -
clone size: -
V gene: TRBV5-8

CDR3 DNA: TGTGCCAGCAGCTTAGATGGAGCGATCTCCTACGAGCAGTACTTC
CDR3 protein: CASSLDGAISYEQYF
J gene: TRBJ2-7
D gene: -
clone size: -
V gene: TRBV7-6

CDR3 DNA: TGTGCCTGGAACGCCGACCGGAGCTCCTACAATGAGCAGTTCTTC
CDR3 protein: CAWNADRSSYNEQFF
J gene: TRBJ2-1
D gene: -
clone size: -
V gene: TRBV30

CDR3 DNA: TGTGCCAGCAGTGATAAGCGGCAGACAACTACCTACAATGAGCAGTTCTTC
CDR3 protein: CASSDKRQTTTYNEQFF
J gene: TRBJ2-1
D gene: -
clone size: -
V gene: TRBV6-2/TRBV6-3

CDR3 DNA: TGCGCCAGCAGCCAATTCGGGGACAGGGTCAATGGCTACACCTTC
CDR3 protein: CASSQFGDRVNGYTF
J gene: TRBJ1-2
D gene: TRBD1
clone size: few
V gene: TRBV4-3

CDR3 DNA: TGTGCCAACAACTCTACGGGGGGGAACACTGAAGCTTTCTTT
CDR3 protein: CANNSTGGNTEAFF
J gene: TRBJ1-1
D gene: -
clone size: -
V gene: TRBV10-3

CDR3 DNA: TGTGCCAGCAGCTCCGACAGTTATCAGCCCCAGCATTTT
CDR3 protein: CASSSDSYQPQHF
J gene: TRBJ1-5
D gene: -
clone size: -
V gene: TRBV7-2

CDR3 DNA: TGTGCCAGCAGCCAAGATCTTGGTCAGGGGGGTTCTGGCTACACCTTC
CDR3 protein: CASSQDLGQGGSGYTF
J gene: TRBJ1-2
D gene: TRBD1
clone size: -
V gene: TRBV4-2

CDR3 DNA: TGCGCCAGCAGCCAAGAGCCCCCTCGAAGCGGGGAAGAGACCCAGTACTTC
CDR3 protein: CASSQEPPRSGEETQYF
J gene: TRBJ2-5
D gene: TRBD2
clone size: -
V gene: TRBV4-3

CDR3 DNA: TGTGCCAGCAGCTTAGGGGGGCAGGGTGGCTACGAGCAGTACTTC
CDR3 protein: CASSLGGQGGYEQYF
J gene: TRBJ2-7
D gene: -
clone size: -
V gene: TRBV11-3

CDR3 DNA: TGTGCCAGCAGTTTATCCGACAGGGGGATAAGCTCCTACAATGAGCAGTTCTTC
CDR3 protein: CASSLSDRGISSYNEQFF
J gene: TRBJ2-1
D gene: TRBD1
clone size: -
V gene: TRBV27

CDR3 DNA: TGTGCCAGCAGCCTCAGGGGGTCTGGCTACACCTTC
CDR3 protein: CASSLRGSGYTF
J gene: TRBJ1-2
D gene: TRBD1
clone size: -
V gene: TRBV14

CDR3 DNA: TGTGCCAGCAGCCGGCCGGGACTAGGCAGGAATGAGCAGTTCTTC
CDR3 protein: CASSRPGLGRNEQFF
J gene: TRBJ2-1
D gene: TRBD2
clone size: -
V gene: TRBV7-2

CDR3 DNA: TGCGCCAGCAGCCCCCGGGACAGGAACTATGGCTACACCTTC
CDR3 protein: CASSPRDRNYGYTF
J gene: TRBJ1-2
D gene: TRBD1
clone size: -
V gene: TRBV4-3

CDR3 DNA: TGTGCCATCAGGCGAGATAACACAGATACGCAGTATTTT
CDR3 protein: CAIRRDNTDTQYF
J gene: TRBJ2-3
D gene: -
clone size: -
V gene: TRBV10-3

CDR3 DNA: TGTGCCAGCAGTTCTTGGGGGCGCACAGATACGCAGTATTTT
CDR3 protein: CASSSWGRTDTQYF
J gene: TRBJ2-3
D gene: -
clone size: -
V gene: TRBV6-2/TRBV6-3

CDR3 DNA: TGTGCCAGCAGTTCGACCGCTACTAGCTATGGCTACACCTTC
CDR3 protein: CASSSTATSYGYTF
J gene: TRBJ1-2
D gene: -
clone size: -
V gene: TRBV6-5

CDR3 DNA: TGCAGCGTCAGGGATGGCACAGATACGCAGTATTTT
CDR3 protein: CSVRDGTDTQYF
J gene: TRBJ2-3
D gene: -
clone size: -
V gene: TRBV29-1

CDR3 DNA: TGTGCCAGCAGTTTCCCGACTAGCGGGGGGAACAATGAGCAGTTCTTC
CDR3 protein: CASSFPTSGGNNEQFF
J gene: TRBJ2-1
D gene: TRBD2
clone size: -
V gene: TRBV6-6

CDR3 DNA: TGTGCCAGCAGTTACAGGGGGGGAACTAATGAAAAACTGTTTTTT
CDR3 protein: CASSYRGGTNEKLFF
J gene: TRBJ1-4
D gene: -
clone size: -
V gene: TRBV6-5

CDR3 DNA: TGTGCCAGTTCTCACAGGGAATGGACTCAGCCCCAGCATTTT
CDR3 protein: CASSHREWTQPQHF
J gene: TRBJ1-5
D gene: -
clone size: -
V gene: TRBV19

CDR3 DNA: TGTGTCCAGGGGGGTGCAACTAATGAAAAACTGTTTTTT
CDR3 protein: CVQGGATNEKLFF
J gene: TRBJ1-4
D gene: -
clone size: -
V gene: TRBV21-1

CDR3 DNA: TGTGCCAGTATACCCCATGGCACGCCGAACACTGAAGCTTTCTTT
CDR3 protein: CASIPHGTPNTEAFF
J gene: TRBJ1-1
D gene: -
clone size: -
V gene: TRBV19

CDR3 DNA: TGCAGCGCCCTGGACAGTGGCACTGAAGCTTTCTTT
CDR3 protein: CSALDSGTEAFF
J gene: TRBJ1-1
D gene: -
clone size: -
V gene: TRBV29-1

CDR3 DNA: TGTGCCAGCAGCTTTTTGGGCGTATCCCAGGGCTACACCTTC
CDR3 protein: CASSFLGVSQGYTF
J gene: TRBJ1-2
D gene: -
clone size: -
V gene: TRBV11-2

CDR3 DNA: TGTGCCAGCAGTTCTGACAGGGGGCGGACCAAAAACATTCAGTACTTC
CDR3 protein: CASSSDRGRTKNIQYF
J gene: TRBJ2-4
D gene: TRBD1
clone size: -
V gene: TRBV27

CDR3 DNA: TGTGCCAGCTCACCATACACCTCCGGGGCCAACGTCCTGACTTTC
CDR3 protein: CASSPYTSGANVLTF
J gene: TRBJ2-6
D gene: -
clone size: -
V gene: TRBV18

CDR3 DNA: TGTGCCAGCAGCTTAGTTTCCGGGACAGGGAGAGATTCACCCCTCCACTTT
CDR3 protein: CASSLVSGTGRDSPLHF
J gene: TRBJ1-6
D gene: TRBD1
clone size: -
V gene: TRBV7-9

CDR3 DNA: TGTGCCAGCAGCTTACACTCAGGGAACTACGAGCAGTACTTC
CDR3 protein: CASSLHSGNYEQYF
J gene: TRBJ2-7
D gene: -
clone size: -
V gene: TRBV7-2

CDR3 DNA: TGTGCCAGCAGCTCGTACCAGGGGGAAGGGGTAAACACTGAAGCTTTCTTT
CDR3 protein: CASSSYQGEGVNTEAFF
J gene: TRBJ1-1
D gene: TRBD1
clone size: -
V gene: TRBV11-2

CDR3 DNA: TGTGCCAGTAGTAGCCAGGGGTATATGACTAATGAAAAACTGTTTTTT
CDR3 protein: CASSSQGYMTNEKLFF
J gene: TRBJ1-4
D gene: -
clone size: -
V gene: TRBV19

CDR3 DNA: TGTGCCAGCAGCTTAAGGCCGGGCGGGGAGGGGTACGAGCAGTACTTC
CDR3 protein: CASSLRPGGEGYEQYF
J gene: TRBJ2-7
D gene: TRBD2
clone size: -
V gene: TRBV7-6